This record covers a single T cell receptor beta chain. The germline V and J ends were trimmed by 4 bases and 6 bases, with 23 bases remaining between them. The CDR3 sequence is 16 residues long. CDR1 SGHRS and CDR2 YFSETQ come from the germline V gene. In the study's own analysis: Estimation of nucleated cell counts relied on the amplification of reference gene primers. Using immunoSEQ multiplex PCR, the repertoire was profiled, and TCRdb retains in-frame clones only, with some absent. V, J and clone size are taken as reported in that table, and D and trimming were inferred from the DNA itself. Of roughly 300,000 clones detected, approximately 89% appear once; the ten largest clones hold 7.8%. This sample is part of a study of blood T cell repertoires in COVID-19.

The sequence was obtained from a woman aged 50 to 60 who had recovered from COVID-19. The chain couples TRBV5-1 to TRBJ2-7; possibly TRBD2 for D (6 bases). The sequencing sample was made of peripheral blood. In nucleotides, the CDR3 is TGCGCCAGCAGCGGGTCGCTTGGGGGGACTGGGGGCGAGCAGTACTTC. This encodes CASSGSLGGTGGEQYF.